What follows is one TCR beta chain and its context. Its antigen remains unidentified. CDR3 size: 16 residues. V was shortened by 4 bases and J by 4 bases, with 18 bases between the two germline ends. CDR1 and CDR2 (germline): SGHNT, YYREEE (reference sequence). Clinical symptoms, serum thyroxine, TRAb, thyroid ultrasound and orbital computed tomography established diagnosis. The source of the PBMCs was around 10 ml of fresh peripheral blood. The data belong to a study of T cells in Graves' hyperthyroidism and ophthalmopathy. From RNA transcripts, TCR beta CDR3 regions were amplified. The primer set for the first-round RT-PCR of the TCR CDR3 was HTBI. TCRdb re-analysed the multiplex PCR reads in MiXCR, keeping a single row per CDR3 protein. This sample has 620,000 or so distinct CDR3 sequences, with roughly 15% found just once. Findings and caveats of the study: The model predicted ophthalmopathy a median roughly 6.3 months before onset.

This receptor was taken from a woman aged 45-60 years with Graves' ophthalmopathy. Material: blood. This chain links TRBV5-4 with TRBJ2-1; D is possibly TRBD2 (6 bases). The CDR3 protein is CASSAFGGVRYNEQFF. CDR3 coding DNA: TGTGCCAGCAGCGCGTTCGGGGGAGTACGGTACAATGAGCAGTTCTTC.